This T cell receptor beta chain was found in a study of long-term antiretroviral therapy in people with HIV. The germline V gene encodes CDR1 SGHTA and CDR2 FQGTGA. The length of the CDR3 is 16 residues. V was cut by 5 bases and J by 0 bases, with 13 bases left in between. Running of the v3.0 immunoSEQ assay took place at survey level. The data were produced by immunoSEQ multiplex PCR, yet TCRdb's version contains in-frame clones alone and is incomplete. The profile shows 25,000 to 30,000 clones, 84% of them singletons. The starting material was unsorted PBMCs, obtained 0.4 years after starting antiretroviral therapy. The V gene is TRBV7-3, the J gene TRBJ1-4; D gene unclear. The sequence derives from a young man with HIV. CDR3 sequence: CASSPRYGATNEKLFF. CDR3 DNA: TGTGCCAGCAGCCCACGATACGGTGCAACTAATGAAAAACTGTTTTTT.